These T cell receptor beta chains were read from a single sample in a study of shared clonotypes between healthy human individuals. TCRdb keeps only in-frame clones here, not all; method: immunoSEQ multiplex PCR. Here the sample spans 1,500,000 or so clones, approximately 97% being singletons. The sequencing sample was made of naive CD4+ T cells sorted from blood. The receptor source for this set is a man aged 30-40 years in good health. Each CDR3 is given with its conserved first and last residue. The D gene is left open where the match is weak. Not every row has a clone size; where given, it reads once, few, many or a size class.

j_gene: TRBJ2-7; abundance: .; d_gene: .; v_gene: TRBV28; CDR3aa: CASSFLPATYEQYF; CDR3nt: TGTGCCAGCAGTTTCCTCCCCGCTACCTACGAGCAGTACTTC
j_gene: TRBJ1-4; abundance: .; d_gene: TRBD1; v_gene: TRBV10-3; CDR3aa: CAISADRGLNNEKLFF; CDR3nt: TGTGCCATCAGCGCGGACAGGGGGCTAAATAATGAAAAACTGTTTTTT
j_gene: TRBJ2-7; abundance: .; d_gene: .; v_gene: TRBV6-1; CDR3aa: CASSEGVRSSYEQYF; CDR3nt: TGTGCCAGCAGTGAAGGGGTGAGGAGCTCCTACGAGCAGTACTTC
j_gene: TRBJ2-3; abundance: .; d_gene: .; v_gene: TRBV5-4; CDR3aa: CASSPVRGTDTQYF; CDR3nt: TGTGCCAGCAGCCCTGTACGAGGCACAGATACGCAGTATTTT
j_gene: TRBJ2-7; abundance: .; d_gene: .; v_gene: TRBV28; CDR3aa: CASSLQEWGREQYF; CDR3nt: TGTGCCAGCAGTTTACAGGAGTGGGGTCGCGAGCAGTACTTC
j_gene: TRBJ1-5; abundance: .; d_gene: .; v_gene: TRBV6-1; CDR3aa: CASSASQPQHF; CDR3nt: TGTGCCAGCAGTGCATCTCAGCCCCAGCATTTT
j_gene: TRBJ2-1; abundance: few; d_gene: .; v_gene: TRBV21-1; CDR3aa: CASRADSSYNEQFF; CDR3nt: TGTGCCAGCAGGGCAGATAGCTCCTACAATGAGCAGTTCTTC
j_gene: TRBJ2-6; abundance: .; d_gene: TRBD1; v_gene: TRBV19; CDR3aa: CASRRTPGQGHSGANVLTF; CDR3nt: TGTGCCAGTAGAAGGACTCCGGGACAGGGTCACTCTGGGGCCAACGTCCTGACTTTC
j_gene: TRBJ1-4; abundance: .; d_gene: .; v_gene: TRBV28; CDR3aa: CASSLMDGEKLFF; CDR3nt: TGTGCCAGCAGTTTAATGGATGGGGAAAAACTGTTTTTT
j_gene: TRBJ1-3; abundance: .; d_gene: .; v_gene: TRBV6-1; CDR3aa: CASSETEVSSGNTIYF; CDR3nt: TGTGCCAGCAGTGAAACAGAAGTTTCTTCTGGAAACACCATATATTTT
j_gene: TRBJ2-2; abundance: .; d_gene: TRBD2; v_gene: TRBV9; CDR3aa: CASSVGLAGNTGELFF; CDR3nt: TGTGCCAGCAGCGTAGGTCTAGCGGGTAACACCGGGGAGCTGTTTTTT
j_gene: TRBJ2-7; abundance: .; d_gene: .; v_gene: TRBV6-1; CDR3aa: CASSASRREYEQYF; CDR3nt: TGTGCCAGCAGTGCGAGCAGGAGGGAATACGAGCAGTACTTC
j_gene: TRBJ2-2; abundance: .; d_gene: .; v_gene: TRBV5-1; CDR3aa: CASSLSTARNTGELFF; CDR3nt: TGCGCCAGCAGCCTTTCCACGGCTAGGAACACCGGGGAGCTGTTTTTT
j_gene: TRBJ2-7; abundance: .; d_gene: TRBD1; v_gene: TRBV5-1; CDR3aa: CASRQGNYEQYF; CDR3nt: TGCGCCAGCAGACAGGGGAATTACGAGCAGTACTTC
j_gene: TRBJ1-1; abundance: .; d_gene: .; v_gene: TRBV5-1; CDR3aa: CASSFFPGGTEAFF; CDR3nt: TGCGCCAGCAGCTTTTTCCCAGGCGGCACTGAAGCTTTCTTT
j_gene: TRBJ2-7; abundance: .; d_gene: TRBD2; v_gene: TRBV15; CDR3aa: CATSRGGSGRAYEQYF; CDR3nt: TGTGCCACCAGTCGCGGGGGCAGCGGGAGGGCTTACGAGCAGTACTTC
j_gene: TRBJ1-1; abundance: .; d_gene: TRBD1; v_gene: TRBV18; CDR3aa: CASSPRTGGNTEAFF; CDR3nt: TGTGCCAGCTCACCACGGACAGGGGGGAACACTGAAGCTTTCTTT
j_gene: TRBJ2-1; abundance: .; d_gene: TRBD2; v_gene: TRBV5-1; CDR3aa: CASSLGTSGNNEQFF; CDR3nt: TGCGCCAGCAGCCTGGGGACTAGCGGGAATAATGAGCAGTTCTTC
j_gene: TRBJ1-1; abundance: once; d_gene: .; v_gene: TRBV30; CDR3aa: CAWSFTADTEAFF; CDR3nt: TGTGCCTGGAGTTTTACGGCGGACACTGAAGCTTTCTTT
j_gene: TRBJ2-1; abundance: .; d_gene: TRBD1; v_gene: TRBV5-6; CDR3aa: CASRLTGKYYNEQFF; CDR3nt: TGTGCCAGCAGATTGACAGGGAAGTACTACAATGAGCAGTTCTTC
j_gene: TRBJ2-7; abundance: .; d_gene: .; v_gene: TRBV7-6; CDR3aa: CASSLGAGSRLYEQYF; CDR3nt: TGTGCCAGCAGCTTAGGGGCCGGGAGCAGGCTCTACGAGCAGTACTTC
j_gene: TRBJ2-3; abundance: .; d_gene: .; v_gene: TRBV11-3; CDR3aa: CASSLDMGAVTFKQYF; CDR3nt: TGTGCCAGCAGCTTAGATATGGGGGCCGTGACCTTCAAGCAGTATTTT
j_gene: TRBJ2-5; abundance: .; d_gene: .; v_gene: TRBV11-1; CDR3aa: CASSTYSAIQETQYF; CDR3nt: TGTGCCAGCAGCACATACTCGGCCATCCAAGAGACCCAGTACTTC
j_gene: TRBJ1-2; abundance: .; d_gene: .; v_gene: TRBV28; CDR3aa: CASYSRQANYGYTF; CDR3nt: TGTGCCAGCTATTCACGGCAGGCTAACTATGGCTACACCTTC
j_gene: TRBJ2-2; abundance: once; d_gene: .; v_gene: TRBV5-1; CDR3aa: CASSLIPPPNGELFF; CDR3nt: TGCGCCAGCAGCTTAATCCCCCCCCCGAACGGGGAGCTGTTTTTT
j_gene: TRBJ1-2; abundance: .; d_gene: .; v_gene: TRBV10-3; CDR3aa: CAISESPSYGYTF; CDR3nt: TGTGCCATCAGTGAGTCCCCCAGTTATGGCTACACCTTC
j_gene: TRBJ1-5; abundance: few; d_gene: TRBD1; v_gene: TRBV27; CDR3aa: CASSTTGVQPQHF; CDR3nt: TGTGCCAGCAGTACGACAGGGGTTCAGCCCCAGCATTTT
j_gene: TRBJ2-4; abundance: once; d_gene: .; v_gene: TRBV6-5; CDR3aa: CASSSSGENIQYF; CDR3nt: TGTGCCAGCAGTTCGTCGGGAGAGAACATTCAGTACTTC
j_gene: TRBJ2-1; abundance: .; d_gene: .; v_gene: TRBV27; CDR3aa: CASRVGDSSYNEQFF; CDR3nt: TGTGCCAGCAGGGTAGGGGACTCCTCCTACAATGAGCAGTTCTTC
j_gene: TRBJ1-2; abundance: .; d_gene: .; v_gene: TRBV7-2; CDR3aa: CASSPTGDYGYTF; CDR3nt: TGTGCCAGCAGCCCGACAGGTGACTATGGCTACACCTTC
j_gene: TRBJ2-1; abundance: once; d_gene: TRBD2; v_gene: TRBV19; CDR3aa: CASSLLAGGLNEQFF; CDR3nt: TGTGCCAGTTCCTTACTAGCGGGAGGTCTTAATGAGCAGTTCTTC
j_gene: TRBJ2-2; abundance: once; d_gene: .; v_gene: TRBV7-2; CDR3aa: CASSSYSGENTGELFF; CDR3nt: TGTGCCAGCAGCTCTTATAGCGGAGAGAACACCGGGGAGCTGTTTTTT
j_gene: TRBJ1-1; abundance: .; d_gene: .; v_gene: TRBV29-1; CDR3aa: CSGGHSNTEAFF; CDR3nt: TGCAGCGGGGGACACTCGAACACTGAAGCTTTCTTT
j_gene: TRBJ2-3; abundance: .; d_gene: .; v_gene: TRBV11-2; CDR3aa: CASSLGLVDTDTQYF; CDR3nt: TGTGCCAGCAGCTTAGGGTTAGTGGACACAGATACGCAGTATTTT
j_gene: TRBJ1-3; abundance: .; d_gene: .; v_gene: TRBV7-6; CDR3aa: CASSAGPRQRGNTIYF; CDR3nt: TGTGCCAGCAGCGCCGGACCACGCCAACGTGGAAACACCATATATTTT
j_gene: TRBJ2-7; abundance: .; d_gene: .; v_gene: TRBV15; CDR3aa: CATSPGAASGSYEQYF; CDR3nt: TGTGCCACCAGCCCAGGGGCTGCTAGCGGCTCCTACGAGCAGTACTTC
j_gene: TRBJ1-4; abundance: .; d_gene: .; v_gene: TRBV5-1; CDR3aa: CASSSTGSSNEKLFF; CDR3nt: TGCGCCAGCAGTTCCACCGGGTCGTCTAATGAAAAACTGTTTTTT
j_gene: TRBJ1-2; abundance: .; d_gene: .; v_gene: TRBV27; CDR3aa: CASSLKGTRGYTF; CDR3nt: TGTGCCAGCAGTTTGAAGGGTACTCGGGGCTACACCTTC
j_gene: TRBJ2-1; abundance: .; d_gene: TRBD2; v_gene: TRBV7-3; CDR3aa: CARGLAVNTYNEQFF; CDR3nt: TGTGCCCGAGGACTAGCGGTCAACACCTACAATGAGCAGTTCTTC
j_gene: TRBJ1-4; abundance: .; d_gene: .; v_gene: TRBV5-1; CDR3aa: CASNPTGLDEKLFF; CDR3nt: TGCGCCAGCAACCCCACGGGGCTTGATGAAAAACTGTTTTTT
j_gene: TRBJ2-5; abundance: .; d_gene: .; v_gene: TRBV9; CDR3aa: CASSVADGETQYF; CDR3nt: TGTGCCAGCAGCGTTGCGGATGGGGAGACCCAGTACTTC
j_gene: TRBJ1-4; abundance: .; d_gene: .; v_gene: TRBV5-1; CDR3aa: CASSLSAGANEKLFF; CDR3nt: TGCGCCAGCAGCTTAAGTGCAGGGGCTAATGAAAAACTGTTTTTT
j_gene: TRBJ1-2; abundance: .; d_gene: .; v_gene: TRBV7-6; CDR3aa: CASSLGGIGTYGYTF; CDR3nt: TGTGCCAGCAGCTTAGGGGGGATAGGTACCTATGGCTACACCTTC
j_gene: TRBJ1-1; abundance: .; d_gene: .; v_gene: TRBV28; CDR3aa: CASSRDGAFF; CDR3nt: TGTGCCAGCAGTAGGGATGGAGCTTTCTTT
j_gene: TRBJ2-7; abundance: .; d_gene: .; v_gene: TRBV11-3; CDR3aa: CASSRQGSSYEQYF; CDR3nt: TGTGCCAGCAGCCGCCAGGGAAGCTCCTACGAGCAGTACTTC
j_gene: TRBJ2-3; abundance: .; d_gene: .; v_gene: TRBV29-1; CDR3aa: CSASQGSTDTQYF; CDR3nt: TGCAGCGCTAGCCAGGGGTCCACAGATACGCAGTATTTT
j_gene: TRBJ2-7; abundance: .; d_gene: .; v_gene: TRBV6-1; CDR3aa: CASSVSNLQDEQYF; CDR3nt: TGTGCCAGCAGTGTGTCAAACCTCCAAGACGAGCAGTACTTC
j_gene: TRBJ1-2; abundance: .; d_gene: .; v_gene: TRBV7-2; CDR3aa: CASSPEGRGTWAF; CDR3nt: TGTGCCAGCAGCCCAGAAGGCCGTGGGACGTGGGCCTTC
j_gene: TRBJ1-6; abundance: .; d_gene: TRBD1; v_gene: TRBV2; CDR3aa: CASSERGGAGNSPLHF; CDR3nt: TGTGCCAGCAGTGAGAGAGGGGGCGCGGGTAATTCACCCCTCCACTTT
j_gene: TRBJ2-5; abundance: .; d_gene: .; v_gene: TRBV29-1; CDR3aa: CSVERVGEETQYF; CDR3nt: TGCAGCGTTGAGAGGGTCGGTGAAGAGACCCAGTACTTC
j_gene: TRBJ2-1; abundance: .; d_gene: TRBD2; v_gene: TRBV7-3; CDR3aa: CASSSSWTSGRRFF; CDR3nt: TGTGCCAGCAGCTCCTCCTGGACTAGCGGGAGACGGTTCTTC
j_gene: TRBJ2-2; abundance: .; d_gene: .; v_gene: TRBV29-1; CDR3aa: CSVGAWANTGELFF; CDR3nt: TGCAGCGTGGGGGCGTGGGCGAACACCGGGGAGCTGTTTTTT
j_gene: TRBJ1-1; abundance: .; d_gene: .; v_gene: TRBV28; CDR3aa: CASSFQGSYTEAFF; CDR3nt: TGTGCCAGCAGTTTTCAGGGAAGTTACACTGAAGCTTTCTTT
j_gene: TRBJ2-1; abundance: .; d_gene: TRBD1; v_gene: TRBV29-1; CDR3aa: CSVDLGTGYYNEQFF; CDR3nt: TGCAGCGTTGATCTCGGGACAGGATACTACAATGAGCAGTTCTTC
j_gene: TRBJ2-7; abundance: .; d_gene: .; v_gene: TRBV5-1; CDR3aa: CASSKDSGSYEQYF; CDR3nt: TGCGCCAGCAGTAAGGACAGTGGCTCCTACGAGCAGTACTTC
j_gene: TRBJ1-5; abundance: once; d_gene: TRBD1; v_gene: TRBV7-8; CDR3aa: CASSLLGGGNQPQHF; CDR3nt: TGTGCCAGCAGCTTATTAGGGGGCGGCAATCAGCCCCAGCATTTT
j_gene: TRBJ2-7; abundance: .; d_gene: .; v_gene: TRBV5-4; CDR3aa: CASSLPGVGAYEQYF; CDR3nt: TGTGCCAGCAGCTTGCCGGGAGTTGGGGCTTACGAGCAGTACTTC
j_gene: TRBJ2-1; abundance: once; d_gene: TRBD2; v_gene: TRBV10-3; CDR3aa: CAAGTSGTPNEQFF; CDR3nt: TGTGCCGCGGGGACTAGCGGGACTCCCAATGAGCAGTTCTTC
j_gene: TRBJ2-3; abundance: .; d_gene: .; v_gene: TRBV6-1; CDR3aa: CASSAGLVGADTQYF; CDR3nt: TGTGCCAGCAGCGCAGGACTGGTAGGGGCAGATACGCAGTATTTT
j_gene: TRBJ2-5; abundance: .; d_gene: TRBD2; v_gene: TRBV7-9; CDR3aa: CASSMTSGIKETQYF; CDR3nt: TGTGCCAGCAGCATGACTAGCGGGATAAAAGAGACCCAGTACTTC